This entry is about one TCR beta chain. The specificity of this receptor is unknown. The input lacks base qualities; no much larger clone sits a single base away. The CDR3 regions of human TCRbeta chains were analyzed by immunosequencing. Concerning the study's data processing: Repertoire TCRs were matched against a reference library of SARS-CoV-2-specific TCRs generated with the MIRA antigen-specificity platform. Breadth was defined as the fraction of unique TCRs that were SARS-CoV-2-associated. Depth was defined as the fraction of total T cells that were SARS-CoV-2-associated. Each spike-specific TCR was assigned to its reactive spike region and to a CD4 or CD8 class using the MIRA data. Log10-transformed breadth and depth values were compared by one-way ANOVA with Sidak's multiple comparisons tests. Entries here come from immuneACCESS through TCRdb and include only in-frame sequences with V and J called. Some clones fail to appear in such tables; in the studies checked, an unresolved V gene covers under half of the shortfall, and the cause of the remainder is unknown. V and J calls and clone size follow that table, whereas D and trimming were derived from the DNA. This sample has 180,000 or so clones in its table, and about 90% of those were observed once. 1% to 1.5% of the sample belongs to the ten largest clones.

The source of the sample is a study of T cell responses to AZD1222 COVID-19 vaccine (dated by TCRdb to the early 2020s). For context, the study as a whole: TCR sequencing was performed for more than 230 trial participants, of whom approximately 200 were given two doses of AZD1222 and around 26 were given two doses of MenACWY control vaccine. Trial participants were enrolled into age subgroups of 18-55, 56-69 and 70-plus years, which contained around 150, 29 and 61 TCR-sequenced participants, respectively. Findings and caveats that apply to the study as a whole: After two AZD1222 doses, both the breadth and the depth of spike-specific TCRs were significantly higher than at day 0 and than in MenACWY recipients. In the small 56-69-year group, the increase in depth fell short of significance, most likely because of low power. Most participants were white British and females outnumbered males, and the authors suggested that clonal diversity may have been underestimated. Epitopes outside the regions mutated in the B.1.351 and B.1.1.7 variants were reportedly recognized by nearly half of the unique spike-specific TCRs. Because no day 14 peak-response samples were available, the repertoires could be characterized only after the peak T cell response. Conclusions about previously exposed vaccinees were limited because only 6 or 7 AZD1222 recipients were SARS-CoV-2 seropositive at baseline. The whole spike protein was spanned by vaccine-associated CD4 TCRs, and dominant responses were seen in regions 160-218 and 743-854.

The intended sense of this specimen's time point label: about 28 days (+/-7) after the second vaccine dose. AZD1222 recipients given second doses at about 4 weeks or at about 12 weeks were pooled, since spike-specific TCR depth and breadth were not found to differ between the two schedules. Samples from vaccinated people were obtained from the UK trials COV001 and COV002, which included a single-blind randomized controlled phase 2/3 trial of AZD1222 (ChAdOx1 nCoV-19) in healthy adults. Trial participant PBMC samples were collected at day 0 and day 28 after the second dose for TCRbeta chain sequencing. The sequencing here drew on peripheral blood, taken 28 days after the second AZD1222 dose. The TCR originated in an adult who received the AZD1222 COVID-19 vaccine.

The CDR3 reads as follows: CASSLTGPLNTEAFF. The bases are TGTGCCAGCAGCTTGACGGGACCGCTGAACACTGAAGCTTTCTTT. Recombination joined TRBV5-8 with TRBJ1-1; matching of 5 bases hints at TRBD1 as the D gene. From the cysteine through the phenylalanine, the CDR3 covers 15 amino acids. The DNA shown is the 45-base CDR3, in frame from base 1. V is pared back by 1 base and J by 0 bases, with 10 bases lying between the germline termini. Sequences SGHTS (CDR1) and YDEGEE (CDR2) are obtained from the germline V gene.